Only a few counts were recorded for the clone carrying this T cell receptor beta chain. Its antigen is currently unknown. This sample is drawn from a study of response to subunit inactivated influenza vaccine. TCRdb analysed the RT-PCR reads with MiXCR anew, one entry per CDR3 protein. The sample yields around 790,000 distinct CDR3 sequences, 21% seen once. Points from the study as a whole: Few additional T cells are recruited per seasonal influenza vaccination, authors suggested.

The CDR3 is 15 residues long. V lost 4 bases and J lost 3; bases outside the gene matches: 3. This sample comprised PBMCs from blood, obtained roughly 5 days after vaccination. This TCR was recovered from a man between 45 and 60 years old who received an inactivated influenza vaccine. V is TRBV12-3 or TRBV12-4 and J is TRBJ1-3, with 10 bases matching TRBD1. The CDR3 spells CASSWTGGFGNTIYF. The CDR3, as DNA: TGTGCCAGCAGTTGGACAGGGGGATTTGGAAACACCATATATTTT.